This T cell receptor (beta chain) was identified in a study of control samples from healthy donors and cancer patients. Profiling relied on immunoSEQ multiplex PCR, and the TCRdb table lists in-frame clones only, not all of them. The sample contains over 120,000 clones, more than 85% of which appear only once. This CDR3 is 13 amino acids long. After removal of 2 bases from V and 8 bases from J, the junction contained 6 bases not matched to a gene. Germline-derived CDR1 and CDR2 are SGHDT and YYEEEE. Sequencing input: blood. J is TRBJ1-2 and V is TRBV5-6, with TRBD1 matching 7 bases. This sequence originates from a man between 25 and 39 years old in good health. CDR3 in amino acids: CASSFTGVEGYTF. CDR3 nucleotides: TGTGCCAGCAGCTTTACAGGGGTGGAAGGCTACACCTTC.